The T cell receptor beta chain described here comes from a study of blood T cell repertoires in COVID-19. TCRdb's copy holds only in-frame clones and misses some; the assay was immunoSEQ multiplex PCR. The repertoire holds 150,000 to 200,000 clones, around four fifths seen once, with approximately 15% in the top ten. The sample was PBMCs or T cells enriched from blood (not recorded which). The sequence was collected from a woman aged 50 to 60 who had recovered from COVID-19.

CDR3 loop: CAISRGQVLEQYF. CDR3 nucleotides: TGTGCCATCAGCCGGGGACAGGTCCTCGAGCAGTACTTC. The chain links TRBV10-3 to TRBJ2-7; 8 positions match TRBD1. The CDR3 has 13 residues. V shed 6 bases and J 6 bases; nucleotides not matched to a gene: 7. Per germline, CDR1 ENHRY and CDR2 SYGVKD.